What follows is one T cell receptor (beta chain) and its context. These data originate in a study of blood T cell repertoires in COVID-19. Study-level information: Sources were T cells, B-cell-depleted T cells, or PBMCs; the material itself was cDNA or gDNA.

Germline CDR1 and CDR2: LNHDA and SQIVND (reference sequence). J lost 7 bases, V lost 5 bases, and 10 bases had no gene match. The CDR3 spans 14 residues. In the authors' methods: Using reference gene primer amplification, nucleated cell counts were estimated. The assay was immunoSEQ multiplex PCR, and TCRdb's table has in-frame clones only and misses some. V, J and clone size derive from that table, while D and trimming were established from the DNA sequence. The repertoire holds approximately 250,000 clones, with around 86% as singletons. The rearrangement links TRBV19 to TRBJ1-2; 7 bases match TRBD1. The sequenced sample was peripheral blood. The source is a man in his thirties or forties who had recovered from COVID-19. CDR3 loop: CASSHRGQSGGYTF. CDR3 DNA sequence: TGTGCCAGTAGTCACAGGGGCCAATCTGGTGGCTACACCTTC.